This is a list of T cell receptor beta chains from one sample in a study of shared clonotypes between healthy human individuals. The repertoire was sequenced with immunoSEQ multiplex PCR; TCRdb's copy has only in-frame clones and lacks some. The repertoire holds around 2.3 million clones, with approximately 94% as singletons. Sequencing used naive CD4+ T cells sorted from blood. Source of these receptors: a man aged 18-30 years in good health. Both conserved end residues are part of each CDR3. D genes are given only for firm matches. Expanded clones are given a class, and other clones once, few, many or no size at all.

CDR3 DNA: TGCGCCAGCAGCTTGCGAGGGGAATCTACCTACGAGCAGTACTTC
CDR3 protein: CASSLRGESTYEQYF
clone size: -
J gene: TRBJ2-7
CDR3 length: 15
D gene: -
V gene: TRBV5-1

CDR3 DNA: TGCGCCAGCAGCTTAGGGCAGGGGAGCGAAAAACTGTTTTTT
CDR3 protein: CASSLGQGSEKLFF
clone size: once
J gene: TRBJ1-4
CDR3 length: 14
D gene: -
V gene: TRBV5-1

CDR3 DNA: TGCGCCAGCAGCTTACAGATAAAGGACAGGGGATTGGGAGATACGCAGTATTTT
CDR3 protein: CASSLQIKDRGLGDTQYF
clone size: -
J gene: TRBJ2-3
CDR3 length: 18
D gene: TRBD1
V gene: TRBV5-1

CDR3 DNA: TGTGCCAGCAGCTTAGATAGCATGGAGACCCAGTACTTC
CDR3 protein: CASSLDSMETQYF
clone size: -
J gene: TRBJ2-5
CDR3 length: 13
D gene: -
V gene: TRBV5-4

CDR3 DNA: TGCGCCAGCAGCCTAGTTGACGGGAACACCGGGGAGCTGTTTTTT
CDR3 protein: CASSLVDGNTGELFF
clone size: -
J gene: TRBJ2-2
CDR3 length: 15
D gene: -
V gene: TRBV5-1

CDR3 DNA: TGCAGCGTTGAGAGAGAAGTAGGGACAGGGTCCCCCTACAATGAGCAGTTCTTC
CDR3 protein: CSVEREVGTGSPYNEQFF
clone size: -
J gene: TRBJ2-1
CDR3 length: 18
D gene: TRBD1
V gene: TRBV29-1

CDR3 DNA: TGTGCCAGTAGTGAACAGGCGAGCAATGAAAAACTGTTTTTT
CDR3 protein: CASSEQASNEKLFF
clone size: -
J gene: TRBJ1-4
CDR3 length: 14
D gene: -
V gene: TRBV19

CDR3 DNA: TGTGCCAGCAAAAAAGGAGGGATGGCCCTAAACACTGAAGCTTTCTTT
CDR3 protein: CASKKGGMALNTEAFF
clone size: -
J gene: TRBJ1-1
CDR3 length: 16
D gene: -
V gene: TRBV5-4

CDR3 DNA: TGTGCCAGTCTTGGACAGTCTGGCAATCAGCCCCAGCATTTT
CDR3 protein: CASLGQSGNQPQHF
clone size: -
J gene: TRBJ1-5
CDR3 length: 14
D gene: -
V gene: TRBV19

CDR3 DNA: TGTGCCTGGAGTGTAGGAGCGAATGAGCAGTTCTTC
CDR3 protein: CAWSVGANEQFF
clone size: -
J gene: TRBJ2-1
CDR3 length: 12
D gene: -
V gene: TRBV30

CDR3 DNA: TGTGCCAGTAGTGGGGGACAGTTCAGCTCTGGGGCCAACGTCCTGACTTTC
CDR3 protein: CASSGGQFSSGANVLTF
clone size: -
J gene: TRBJ2-6
CDR3 length: 17
D gene: TRBD1
V gene: TRBV19

CDR3 DNA: TGTGCCAGAAGCCTTAGAGTGGTGGTCGGTAAGGAGACCCAGTACTTC
CDR3 protein: CARSLRVVVGKETQYF
clone size: -
J gene: TRBJ2-5
CDR3 length: 16
D gene: -
V gene: TRBV5-3

CDR3 DNA: TGTGCCAGTACCGACAGGGGGCAAACTAATGAAAAACTGTTTTTT
CDR3 protein: CASTDRGQTNEKLFF
clone size: -
J gene: TRBJ1-4
CDR3 length: 15
D gene: TRBD1
V gene: TRBV19

CDR3 DNA: TGTGCCAGCAGCCCGACAGGGGGCAGAGAAGCTTTCTTT
CDR3 protein: CASSPTGGREAFF
clone size: once
J gene: TRBJ1-1
CDR3 length: 13
D gene: TRBD1
V gene: TRBV11-1

CDR3 DNA: TGTGCCAGCAGCACCCAGGGCAGGGATGGGGTAACAGATACGCAGTATTTT
CDR3 protein: CASSTQGRDGVTDTQYF
clone size: -
J gene: TRBJ2-3
CDR3 length: 17
D gene: -
V gene: TRBV9

CDR3 DNA: TGTGCCAGCAGCTTGGAACCTAGCGGGCGGGGCGCCTACGAGCAGTACTTC
CDR3 protein: CASSLEPSGRGAYEQYF
clone size: -
J gene: TRBJ2-7
CDR3 length: 17
D gene: TRBD2
V gene: TRBV5-4

CDR3 DNA: TGTGCCAGTAGTGCCCGGGGTTACTCCTACGAGCAGTACTTC
CDR3 protein: CASSARGYSYEQYF
clone size: few
J gene: TRBJ2-7
CDR3 length: 14
D gene: -
V gene: TRBV19

CDR3 DNA: TGTGCCAGCAGCAAAGCCAGTGCGCGCGGCGTCAGGGAGACCCAGTACTTC
CDR3 protein: CASSKASARGVRETQYF
clone size: -
J gene: TRBJ2-5
CDR3 length: 17
D gene: -
V gene: TRBV21-1

CDR3 DNA: TGTGCCAGCAGCTTAGTCATGGGTGAAAAACTGTTTTTT
CDR3 protein: CASSLVMGEKLFF
clone size: -
J gene: TRBJ1-4
CDR3 length: 13
D gene: -
V gene: TRBV7-9

CDR3 DNA: TGTGCCAGCACCGTTCTTGGCGGGGACACTGAAGCTTTCTTT
CDR3 protein: CASTVLGGDTEAFF
clone size: once
J gene: TRBJ1-1
CDR3 length: 14
D gene: -
V gene: TRBV7-9

CDR3 DNA: TGTGCCATCAGGGAGACTAACAATGAGCAGTTCTTC
CDR3 protein: CAIRETNNEQFF
clone size: -
J gene: TRBJ2-1
CDR3 length: 12
D gene: -
V gene: TRBV10-3

CDR3 DNA: TGTGCCAGCAGCTCCTATGGTACAGGGAAATCCTACGAGCAGTACTTC
CDR3 protein: CASSSYGTGKSYEQYF
clone size: -
J gene: TRBJ2-7
CDR3 length: 16
D gene: -
V gene: TRBV5-4

CDR3 DNA: TGTGCCAGTAGTATTGGACAGGGGCGAAATGAGCAGTTCTTC
CDR3 protein: CASSIGQGRNEQFF
clone size: -
J gene: TRBJ2-1
CDR3 length: 14
D gene: TRBD1
V gene: TRBV19

CDR3 DNA: TGTGCCACCGAGACTAGCCGTAACCACGAGCAGTACTTC
CDR3 protein: CATETSRNHEQYF
clone size: once
J gene: TRBJ2-7
CDR3 length: 13
D gene: TRBD2
V gene: TRBV6-1

CDR3 DNA: TGTGCCAGCTCACCGTATACGGGTGGTGAAAAACTGTTTTTT
CDR3 protein: CASSPYTGGEKLFF
clone size: -
J gene: TRBJ1-4
CDR3 length: 14
D gene: -
V gene: TRBV18

CDR3 DNA: TGTGCCAGCAGCTCTACCGGGACAGTCTACGAGCAGTACTTC
CDR3 protein: CASSSTGTVYEQYF
clone size: -
J gene: TRBJ2-7
CDR3 length: 14
D gene: TRBD1
V gene: TRBV7-2

CDR3 DNA: TGTGCCAGCAGCTCGCCGGGACTAGTGGGGTCTAATACGCAGTATTTT
CDR3 protein: CASSSPGLVGSNTQYF
clone size: -
J gene: TRBJ2-3
CDR3 length: 16
D gene: TRBD2
V gene: TRBV7-9

CDR3 DNA: TGTGCCTGGAGTGTACACGGTCCGCCCTACGAGCAGTACTTC
CDR3 protein: CAWSVHGPPYEQYF
clone size: -
J gene: TRBJ2-7
CDR3 length: 14
D gene: -
V gene: TRBV30

CDR3 DNA: TGTGCCAGCTCACCAGCGGGACAAGGCTACACCTTC
CDR3 protein: CASSPAGQGYTF
clone size: -
J gene: TRBJ1-2
CDR3 length: 12
D gene: -
V gene: TRBV18

CDR3 DNA: TGCGCCAGCAGCCCCTCTGGGGGCAACACTGAAGCTTTCTTT
CDR3 protein: CASSPSGGNTEAFF
clone size: -
J gene: TRBJ1-1
CDR3 length: 14
D gene: -
V gene: TRBV5-1

CDR3 DNA: TGTGCCATCAGTGAGTCGGGGGGGTCAAATCAGCCCCAGCATTTT
CDR3 protein: CAISESGGSNQPQHF
clone size: -
J gene: TRBJ1-5
CDR3 length: 15
D gene: -
V gene: TRBV10-3

CDR3 DNA: TGTGCCAGCAGCTCGGAAGGCTCCTACAATGAGCAGTTCTTC
CDR3 protein: CASSSEGSYNEQFF
clone size: -
J gene: TRBJ2-1
CDR3 length: 14
D gene: -
V gene: TRBV5-4

CDR3 DNA: TGTGCCACCAGCAGAGATTTCTGGACAGGGGGTGGTAACACTGAAGCTTTCTTT
CDR3 protein: CATSRDFWTGGGNTEAFF
clone size: once
J gene: TRBJ1-1
CDR3 length: 18
D gene: TRBD1
V gene: TRBV15